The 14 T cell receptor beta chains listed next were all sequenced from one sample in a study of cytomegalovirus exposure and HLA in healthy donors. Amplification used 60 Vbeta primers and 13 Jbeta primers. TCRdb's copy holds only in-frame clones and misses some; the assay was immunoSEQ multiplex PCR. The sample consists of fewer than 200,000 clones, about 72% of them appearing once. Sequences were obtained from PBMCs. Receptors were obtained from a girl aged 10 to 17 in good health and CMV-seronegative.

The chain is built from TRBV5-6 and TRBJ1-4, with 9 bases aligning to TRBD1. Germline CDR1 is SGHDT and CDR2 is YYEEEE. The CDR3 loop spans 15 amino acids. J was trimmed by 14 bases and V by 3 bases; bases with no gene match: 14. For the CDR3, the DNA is TGTGCCAGCAGCTCAGCCCTCATAACAGGGGGCAAGCTGTTTTTT. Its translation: CASSSALITGGKLFF.

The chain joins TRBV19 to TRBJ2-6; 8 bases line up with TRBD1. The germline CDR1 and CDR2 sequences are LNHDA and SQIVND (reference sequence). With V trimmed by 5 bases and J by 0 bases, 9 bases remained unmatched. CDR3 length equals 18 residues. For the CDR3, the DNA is TGTGCCAGTAGTGACGTGGGACAGGCTCTCTCTGGGGCCAACGTCCTGACTTTC. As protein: CASSDVGQALSGANVLTF.

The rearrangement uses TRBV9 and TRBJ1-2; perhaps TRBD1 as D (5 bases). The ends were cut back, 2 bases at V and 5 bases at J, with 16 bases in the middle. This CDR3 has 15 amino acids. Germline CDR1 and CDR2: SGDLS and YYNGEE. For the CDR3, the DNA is TGTGCCAGCAGCGTCACCCCCGGGGGGAGGTATGGCTACACCTTC. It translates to CASSVTPGGRYGYTF.

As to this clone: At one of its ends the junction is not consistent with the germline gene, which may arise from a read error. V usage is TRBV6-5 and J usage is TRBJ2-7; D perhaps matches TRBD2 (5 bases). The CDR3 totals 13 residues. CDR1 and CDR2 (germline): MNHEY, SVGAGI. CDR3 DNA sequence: TGTGCCACCAGTCTCGGGGAAGGATACGAGCAGTACTTC. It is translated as CATSLGEGYEQYF.

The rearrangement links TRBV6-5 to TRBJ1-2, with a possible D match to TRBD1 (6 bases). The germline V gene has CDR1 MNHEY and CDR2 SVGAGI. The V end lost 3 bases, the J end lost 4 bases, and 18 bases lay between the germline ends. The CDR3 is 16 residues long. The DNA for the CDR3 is TGTGCCAGCAGTTATAATTCTTATGCGGACAGCTATGGCTACACCTTC. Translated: CASSYNSYADSYGYTF.

Written as DNA, the CDR3 is TGTGCCAGCAGTATCAGACAGGGAGGGAACACTGAAGCTTTCTTT. This encodes CASSIRQGGNTEAFF. The J gene is TRBJ1-1, the V gene TRBV27, with 7 bases aligning to TRBD1. With 5 bases clipped from V and 1 base from J, the junction kept 7 bases outside the gene matches. This CDR3 spans 15 amino acids. The germline gives CDR1 MNHEY, CDR2 SMNVEV (reference sequence).

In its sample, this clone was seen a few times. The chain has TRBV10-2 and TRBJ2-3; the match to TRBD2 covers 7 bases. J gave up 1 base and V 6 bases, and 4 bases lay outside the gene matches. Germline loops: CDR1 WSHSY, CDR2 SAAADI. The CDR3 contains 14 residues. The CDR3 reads CASRTSARTDTQYF. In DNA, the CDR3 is TGCGCCAGCAGAACTAGCGCCCGCACAGATACGCAGTATTTT.

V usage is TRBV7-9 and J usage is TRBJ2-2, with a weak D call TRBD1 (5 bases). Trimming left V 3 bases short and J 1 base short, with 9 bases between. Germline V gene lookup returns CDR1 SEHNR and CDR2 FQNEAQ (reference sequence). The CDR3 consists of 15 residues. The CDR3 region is CASSFVGQNTGELFF. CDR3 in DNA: TGTGCCAGCAGCTTCGTCGGACAGAACACCGGGGAGCTGTTTTTT.

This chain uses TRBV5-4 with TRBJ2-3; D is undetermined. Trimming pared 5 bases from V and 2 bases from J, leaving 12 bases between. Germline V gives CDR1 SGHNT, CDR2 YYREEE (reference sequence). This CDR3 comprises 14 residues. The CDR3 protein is CASRKEYSTDTQYF. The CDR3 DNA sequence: TGTGCCAGCAGAAAGGAGTACTCCACAGATACGCAGTATTTT.

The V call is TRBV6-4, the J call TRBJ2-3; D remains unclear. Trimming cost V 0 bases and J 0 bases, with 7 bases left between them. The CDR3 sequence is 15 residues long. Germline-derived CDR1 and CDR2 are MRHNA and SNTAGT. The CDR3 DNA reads TGTGCCAGCAGTGACTCTTGGGCGAGCACAGATACGCAGTATTTT. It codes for CASSDSWASTDTQYF.

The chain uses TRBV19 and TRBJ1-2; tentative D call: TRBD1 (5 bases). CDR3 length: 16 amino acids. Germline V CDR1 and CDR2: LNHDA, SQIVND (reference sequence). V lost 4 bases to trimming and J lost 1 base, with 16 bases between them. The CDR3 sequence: CASSRAGGTGNYGYTF. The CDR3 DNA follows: TGTGCCAGTAGTAGGGCGGGGGGGACCGGTAACTATGGCTACACCTTC.

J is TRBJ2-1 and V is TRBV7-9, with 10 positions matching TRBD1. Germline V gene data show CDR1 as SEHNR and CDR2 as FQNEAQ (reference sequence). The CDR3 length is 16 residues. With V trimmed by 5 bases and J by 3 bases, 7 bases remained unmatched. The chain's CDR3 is CASSGTGTGVYNEQFF. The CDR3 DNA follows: TGTGCCAGCAGCGGTACCGGGACAGGGGTCTACAATGAGCAGTTCTTC.

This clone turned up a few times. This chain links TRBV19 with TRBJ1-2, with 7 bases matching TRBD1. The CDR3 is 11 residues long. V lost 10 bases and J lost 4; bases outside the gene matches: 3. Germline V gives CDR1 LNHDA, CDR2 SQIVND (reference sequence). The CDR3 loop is CAIGTAYGYTF. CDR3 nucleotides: TGTGCCATCGGGACAGCCTATGGCTACACCTTC.

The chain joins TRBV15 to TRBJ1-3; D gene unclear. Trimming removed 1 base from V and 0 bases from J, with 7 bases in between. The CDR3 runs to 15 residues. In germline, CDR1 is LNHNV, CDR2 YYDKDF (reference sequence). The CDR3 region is CATSRGASSGNTIYF. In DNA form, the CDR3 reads TGTGCCACCAGCAGAGGGGCAAGCTCTGGAAACACCATATATTTT.